The clone carrying this T cell receptor (beta chain) has a handful of counts. What it binds is unknown. The sample belongs to a study of T cell repertoires in cytomegalovirus infection. Study as a whole: Matching HLA type, along with CMV infection, was indicated by public TCR beta signatures. The study, taken as a whole, reports: The cumulative frequency of public TCR beta families distinguished individuals who carried CMV together with the relevant HLA.

TCRdb re-analysed the reads in MiXCR, keeping a single row per CDR3 protein. The data show more than 350,000 distinct CDR3 sequences, under 40% seen once. This receptor was identified in a human donor in good health (CMV status not recorded). Some clones in this sample may be carry-over from other donors' samples. The sequenced material came from PBMCs.

DNA for the CDR3: TGTGCCAGCAGCGGCGGGGGAGGGGTGAACACTGAAGCTTTCTTT. It specifies CASSGGGGVNTEAFF. The chain employs TRBV5-4 and TRBJ1-1; a possible D gene is TRBD1 (5 bases). The CDR3 consists of 15 residues. Trimming cost V 4 bases and J 0 bases, with 13 bases left between them. The V gene's germline CDR1 is SGHNT and CDR2 YYREEE (reference sequence).